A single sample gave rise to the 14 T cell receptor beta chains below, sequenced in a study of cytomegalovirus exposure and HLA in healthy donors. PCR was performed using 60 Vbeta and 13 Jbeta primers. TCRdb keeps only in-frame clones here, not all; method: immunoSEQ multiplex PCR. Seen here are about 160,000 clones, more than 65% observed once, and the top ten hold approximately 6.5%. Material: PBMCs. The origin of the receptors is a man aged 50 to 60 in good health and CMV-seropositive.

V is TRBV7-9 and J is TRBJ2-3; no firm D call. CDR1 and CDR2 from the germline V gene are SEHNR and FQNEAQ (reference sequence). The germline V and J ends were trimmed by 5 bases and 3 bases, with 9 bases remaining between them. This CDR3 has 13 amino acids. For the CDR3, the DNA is TGTGCCAGCAGCCGCCCCGGGACAGATACGCAGTATTTT. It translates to CASSRPGTDTQYF.

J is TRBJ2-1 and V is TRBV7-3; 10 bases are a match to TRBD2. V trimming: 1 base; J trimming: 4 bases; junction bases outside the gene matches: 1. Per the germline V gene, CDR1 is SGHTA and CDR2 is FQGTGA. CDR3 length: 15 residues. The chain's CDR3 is CASSLIAGGYNEQFF. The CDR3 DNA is TGTGCCAGCAGCTTAATAGCGGGAGGTTACAATGAGCAGTTCTTC.

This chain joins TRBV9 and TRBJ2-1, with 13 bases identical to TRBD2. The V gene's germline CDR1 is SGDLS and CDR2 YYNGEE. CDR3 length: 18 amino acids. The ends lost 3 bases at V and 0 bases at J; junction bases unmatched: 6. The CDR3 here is CASSGTSGSPRSYNEQFF. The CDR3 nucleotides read TGTGCCAGCAGCGGGACTAGCGGGAGTCCCCGCTCCTACAATGAGCAGTTCTTC.

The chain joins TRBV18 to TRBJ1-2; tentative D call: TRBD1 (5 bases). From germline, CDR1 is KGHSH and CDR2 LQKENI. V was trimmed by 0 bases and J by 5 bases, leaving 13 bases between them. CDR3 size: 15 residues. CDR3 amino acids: CASSPPGEVGYGYTF. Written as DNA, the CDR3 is TGTGCCAGCTCACCACCAGGGGAGGTCGGGTATGGCTACACCTTC.

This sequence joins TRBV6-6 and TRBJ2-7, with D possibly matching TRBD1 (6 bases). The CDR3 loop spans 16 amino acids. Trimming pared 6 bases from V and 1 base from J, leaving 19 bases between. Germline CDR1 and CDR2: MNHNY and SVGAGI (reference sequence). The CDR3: CASSSYSTGSSYEQYF. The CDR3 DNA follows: TGTGCCAGCAGCTCTTACTCAACAGGGTCATCCTACGAGCAGTACTTC.

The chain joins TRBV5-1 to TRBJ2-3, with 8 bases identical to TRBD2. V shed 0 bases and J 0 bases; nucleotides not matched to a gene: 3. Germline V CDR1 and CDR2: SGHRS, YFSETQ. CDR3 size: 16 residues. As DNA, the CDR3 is TGCGCCAGCAGCTTGGGACGGGGGGGGAGCACAGATACGCAGTATTTT. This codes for CASSLGRGGSTDTQYF.

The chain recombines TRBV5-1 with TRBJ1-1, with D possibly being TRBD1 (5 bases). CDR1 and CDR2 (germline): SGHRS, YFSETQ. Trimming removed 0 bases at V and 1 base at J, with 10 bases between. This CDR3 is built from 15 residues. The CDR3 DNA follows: TGCGCCAGCAGCTTGGTTTCGGGGGGGAACACTGAAGCTTTCTTT. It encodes CASSLVSGGNTEAFF.

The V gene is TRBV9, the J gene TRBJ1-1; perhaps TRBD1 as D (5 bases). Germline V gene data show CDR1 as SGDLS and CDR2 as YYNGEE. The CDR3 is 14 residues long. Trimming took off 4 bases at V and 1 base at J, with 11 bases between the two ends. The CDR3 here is CASSPRGTNTEAFF. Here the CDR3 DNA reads TGTGCCAGCAGCCCCCGGGGGACGAACACTGAAGCTTTCTTT.

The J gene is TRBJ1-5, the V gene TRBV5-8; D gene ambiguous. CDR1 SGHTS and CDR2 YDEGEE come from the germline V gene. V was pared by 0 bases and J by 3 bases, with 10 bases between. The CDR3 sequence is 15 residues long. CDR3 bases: TGTGCCAGCAGCTTGGGAGGGAGAAACAATCAGCCCCAGCATTTT. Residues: CASSLGGRNNQPQHF. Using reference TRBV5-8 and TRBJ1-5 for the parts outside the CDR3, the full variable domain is EAGVTQSPTHLIKTRGQQATLRCSPISGHTSVYWYQQALGLGLQFLLWYDEGEERNRGNFPPRFSGRQFPNYSSELNVNALELEDSALYLCASSLGGRNNQPQHFGDGTRLSIL.

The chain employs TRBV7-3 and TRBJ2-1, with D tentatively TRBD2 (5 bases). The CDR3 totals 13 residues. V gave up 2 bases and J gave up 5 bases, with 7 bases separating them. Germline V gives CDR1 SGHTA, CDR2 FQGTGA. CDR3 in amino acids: CASSLGGHNEQFF. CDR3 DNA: TGTGCCAGCAGCTTAGGAGGTCACAATGAGCAGTTCTTC.

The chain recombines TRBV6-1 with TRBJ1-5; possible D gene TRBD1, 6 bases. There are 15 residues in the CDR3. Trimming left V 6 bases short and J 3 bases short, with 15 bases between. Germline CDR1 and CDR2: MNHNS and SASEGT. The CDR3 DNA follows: TGTGCCAGCAGAGCTACAGGGTCCAACAATCAGCCCCAGCATTTT. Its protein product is CASRATGSNNQPQHF.

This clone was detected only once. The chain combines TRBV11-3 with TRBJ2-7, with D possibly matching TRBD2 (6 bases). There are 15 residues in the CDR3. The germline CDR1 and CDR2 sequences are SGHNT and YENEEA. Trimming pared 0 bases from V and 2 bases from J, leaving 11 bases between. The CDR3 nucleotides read TGTGCCAGCAGCTTAGAGGGAGGAGGACCCTACGAGCAGTACGTC. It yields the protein CASSLEGGGPYEQYV.

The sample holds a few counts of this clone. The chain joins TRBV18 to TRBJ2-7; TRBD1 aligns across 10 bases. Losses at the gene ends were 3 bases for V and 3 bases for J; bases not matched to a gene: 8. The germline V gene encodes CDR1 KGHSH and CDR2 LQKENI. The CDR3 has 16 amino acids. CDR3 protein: CASSPGPRTGGYEQYF. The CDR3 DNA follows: TGTGCCAGCTCACCGGGCCCCAGGACAGGGGGCTACGAGCAGTACTTC.

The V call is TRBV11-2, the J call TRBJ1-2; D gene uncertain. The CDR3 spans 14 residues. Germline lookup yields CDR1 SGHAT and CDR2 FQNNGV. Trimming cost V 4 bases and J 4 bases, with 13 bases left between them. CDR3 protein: CASSYSDDIYGYTF. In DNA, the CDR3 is TGTGCCAGCAGCTACAGTGACGACATCTATGGCTACACCTTC.